What follows are 14 T cell receptor beta chains derived from one specimen sequenced in a study of shared clonotypes between healthy human individuals. Here immunoSEQ multiplex PCR was the method, and the copy in TCRdb shows in-frame clones only, minus some. Of over a million clones in the sample, approximately 96% were seen once. Sequencing input: naive CD4+ T cells sorted from blood. The subset was: CD45RA+ positively selected. These receptors were collected from a man aged 25-45 years in good health.

The chain is built from TRBV11-2 and TRBJ1-2; possibly TRBD1 for D (6 bases). Germline CDR1 and CDR2: SGHAT and FQNNGV. Trimming removed 4 bases at V and 6 bases at J, with 24 bases between. The CDR3 extends over 17 amino acids. The DNA of the CDR3 is TGTGCCAGCAGCTCCCTCCAATTTAGGGGGAAGAGGCATGGCTACACCTTC. It yields the protein CASSSLQFRGKRHGYTF.

The V gene is TRBV5-6, the J gene TRBJ1-5, with 10 bases that match TRBD1. The CDR3 is 15 amino acids. Germline lookup yields CDR1 SGHDT and CDR2 YYEEEE. V lost 2 bases to trimming and J lost 6 bases; unmatched junction nucleotides: 5. The chain's CDR3 is CASSFWTGGIQPQHF. Written as DNA, the CDR3 is TGTGCCAGCAGCTTTTGGACAGGGGGAATTCAGCCCCAGCATTTT.

The chain carries TRBV6-1 and TRBJ2-2; TRBD1 might be the D (5 bases). The CDR3 has 16 residues. V gave up 3 bases and J gave up 5 bases, with 16 bases separating them. Germline V gene sequence: CDR1 MNHNS, CDR2 SASEGT. The CDR3, as DNA: TGTGCCAGCAGTGAGGGGCTGGCGGATAGTACCGGGGAGCTGTTTTTT. Translating gives CASSEGLADSTGELFF.

The J gene is TRBJ2-2, the V gene TRBV15, with 8 positions matching TRBD1. Losses at the gene ends were 4 bases for V and 4 bases for J; bases not matched to a gene: 2. Germline lookup yields CDR1 LNHNV and CDR2 YYDKDF (reference sequence). CDR3 size: 14 residues. The CDR3 nucleotides are TGTGCCACCAGCACGGACAGGGTCACCGGGGAGCTGTTTTTT. Protein product: CATSTDRVTGELFF. Full variable domain (rest looked up from reference TRBV15 and TRBJ2-2): DAMVIQNPRYQVTQFGKPVTLSCSQTLNHNVMYWYQQKSSQAPKLLFHYYDKDFNNEADTPDNFQSRRPNTSFCFLDIRSPGLGDTAMYLCATSTDRVTGELFFGEGSRLTVL.

The rearrangement uses TRBV9 and TRBJ2-7, with 8 positions matching TRBD1. The CDR3 extends over 16 amino acids. The trim removed 3 bases at V and 5 bases at J, leaving 13 bases unmatched. Germline V gene data show CDR1 as SGDLS and CDR2 as YYNGEE. This CDR3 reads CASSAGPGQGAHEQYF. As DNA, the CDR3 is TGTGCCAGCAGCGCCGGACCCGGACAGGGTGCCCACGAGCAGTACTTC.

This chain connects TRBV11-2 to TRBJ2-1, with 10 nucleotides matching TRBD2. Germline V gene lookup returns CDR1 SGHAT and CDR2 FQNNGV. The CDR3 has 16 residues. V shed 5 bases and J 9 bases; nucleotides not matched to a gene: 13. The CDR3 DNA reads as TGTGCCAGCAGCCCGCCCCCAAGCGGGAGGGCAAGTGAGCAGTTCTTC. Its translation: CASSPPPSGRASEQFF. The full variable domain, rest sourced from reference TRBV11-2 and TRBJ2-1, is EAGVAQSPRYKIIEKRQSVAFWCNPISGHATLYWYQQILGQGPKLLIQFQNNGVVDDSQLPKDRFSAERLKGVDSTLKIQPAKLEDSAVYLCASSPPPSGRASEQFFGPGTRLTVL.

A remark on this clone: A junction boundary mismatches the germline segment, possibly from a read error. V is TRBV18 and J is TRBJ1-1; D is perhaps TRBD1 (5 bases). Germline CDR1 KGHSH, CDR2 LQKENI. The CDR3 extends over 15 amino acids. The CDR3 spells CASSPQGGENAEAFF. The CDR3 DNA is TGTGCCAGCTCACCACAGGGAGGGGAGAACGCTGAAGCTTTCTTT. Supplemented by reference TRBV18 and TRBJ1-1, the full variable domain reads NAGVMQNPRHLVRRRGQEARLRCSPMKGHSHVYWYRQLPEEGLKFMVYLQKENIIDESGMPKERFSAEFPKEGPSILRIQQVVRGDSAAYFCASSPQGGENAEAFFGQGTRLTVV.

The V gene is TRBV19, the J gene TRBJ2-7; a weak D match, TRBD1 (5 bases). The CDR3 has 13 residues. The germline gives CDR1 LNHDA, CDR2 SQIVND (reference sequence). The V gene lost 5 bases and the J gene lost 5 bases, with 13 bases spanning the gap. DNA of the CDR3: TGTGCCAGTAGTTCTCAGGGTCGGGACGAGCAGTACTTC. This encodes CASSSQGRDEQYF.

The gene calls are TRBV6-4 and TRBJ1-2; D not certain. V lost 3 bases, J lost 4 bases, and 6 bases lay in between. Germline V gene data show CDR1 as MRHNA and CDR2 as SNTAGT. The CDR3 covers 12 residues. CDR3 nucleotides: TGTGCCAGCAGTGAACCTGGCTATGGCTACACCTTC. Translated: CASSEPGYGYTF.

The CDR3 protein is CASSSEGVGEQFF. In DNA form, the CDR3 reads TGTGCCAGCAGTTCAGAGGGAGTCGGTGAGCAGTTCTTC. V usage is TRBV7-2 and J usage is TRBJ2-1; D might be TRBD2 (5 bases). V was clipped by 6 bases and J by 9 bases, with 15 bases between them. Germline loops: CDR1 SGHTA, CDR2 FQGNSA. This CDR3 has 13 amino acids.

The sample holds one count of this clone. This rearrangement joins TRBV6-1 to TRBJ1-2, with TRBD1 matching over 11 bases. The CDR3 totals 15 residues. The V gene's germline CDR1 is MNHNS and CDR2 SASEGT. The V segment lost 0 bases and the J segment 4 bases; nucleotides outside the gene matches: 1. Here the CDR3 DNA reads TGTGCCAGCAGTGAAGCAGGGACAGGGGGCTATGGCTACACCTTC. Translated, it gives CASSEAGTGGYGYTF.

The rearrangement joins TRBV4-1 to TRBJ2-3, with 7 bases aligning to TRBD2. The V gene end was trimmed by 0 bases and the J gene end by 4 bases; junction bases not matched to a gene: 4. This CDR3 spans 15 amino acids. Germline CDR1 reads MGHRA; CDR2 reads YSYEKL. CDR3 region: CASSQDLGRADTQYF. The CDR3 DNA follows: TGCGCCAGCAGCCAAGACCTGGGGAGGGCAGATACGCAGTATTTT.

This clone was detected only once. The chain recombines TRBV11-2 with TRBJ2-7; D remains ambiguous. Trimming removed 1 base at V and 7 bases at J, with 14 bases between. The CDR3 extends over 14 amino acids. The germline V gene has CDR1 SGHAT and CDR2 FQNNGV. The CDR3 sequence is CASSLVSWGGEQYF. The CDR3 bases are TGTGCCAGCAGCTTAGTGTCCTGGGGTGGGGAGCAGTACTTC.

The CDR3 DNA follows: TGTGCCAGCAGCGTATCGCCTCAAGCAGTTGAAAAACTGTTTTTT. It encodes CASSVSPQAVEKLFF. This sequence joins TRBV9 and TRBJ1-4; no clear D. V was cut by 1 base and J by 7 bases, with 14 bases left in between. There are 15 residues in the CDR3. Germline CDR1 is SGDLS and CDR2 is YYNGEE.